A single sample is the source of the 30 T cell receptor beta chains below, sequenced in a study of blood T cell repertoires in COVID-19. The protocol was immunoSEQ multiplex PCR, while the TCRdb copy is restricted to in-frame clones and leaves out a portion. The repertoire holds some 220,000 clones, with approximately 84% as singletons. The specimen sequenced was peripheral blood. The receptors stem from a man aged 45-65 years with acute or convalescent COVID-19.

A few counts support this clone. Here the CDR3 DNA reads TGTGCCAGCAGTGTACAGGGGAACGAGCAGTACTTC. Translating gives CASSVQGNEQYF. The genes are TRBV2 and TRBJ2-7; the match to TRBD1 covers 7 bases. V gave up 4 bases and J gave up 5 bases; unmatched junction bases: 2. This CDR3 has 12 residues. Per the germline V gene, CDR1 is SNHLY and CDR2 is FYNNEI.

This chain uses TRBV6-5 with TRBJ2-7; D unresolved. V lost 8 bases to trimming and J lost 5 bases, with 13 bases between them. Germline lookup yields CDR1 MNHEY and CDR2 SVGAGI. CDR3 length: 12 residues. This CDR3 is CASSTADNEQYF. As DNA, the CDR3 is TGTGCCAGCTCGACGGCAGACAACGAGCAGTACTTC.

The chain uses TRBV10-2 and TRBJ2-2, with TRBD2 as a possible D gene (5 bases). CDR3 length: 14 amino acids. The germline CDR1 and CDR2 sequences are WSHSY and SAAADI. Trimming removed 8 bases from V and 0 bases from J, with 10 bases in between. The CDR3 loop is CASRSGTNTGELFF. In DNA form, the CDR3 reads TGCGCCAGCCGAAGCGGAACGAACACCGGGGAGCTGTTTTTT.

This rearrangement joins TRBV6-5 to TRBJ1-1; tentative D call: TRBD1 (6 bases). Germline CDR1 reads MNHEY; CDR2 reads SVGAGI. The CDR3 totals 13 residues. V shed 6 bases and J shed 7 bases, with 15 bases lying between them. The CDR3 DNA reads TGTGCCAGCAGAGGATGGGACATAGATGAAGCTTTCTTT. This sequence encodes CASRGWDIDEAFF.

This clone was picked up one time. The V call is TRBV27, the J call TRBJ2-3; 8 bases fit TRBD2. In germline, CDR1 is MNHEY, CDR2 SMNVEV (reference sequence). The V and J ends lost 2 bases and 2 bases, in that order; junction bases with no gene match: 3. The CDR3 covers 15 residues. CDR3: CASSLQRGYTDTQYF. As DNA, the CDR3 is TGTGCCAGCAGTTTACAGCGGGGGTACACAGATACGCAGTATTTT.

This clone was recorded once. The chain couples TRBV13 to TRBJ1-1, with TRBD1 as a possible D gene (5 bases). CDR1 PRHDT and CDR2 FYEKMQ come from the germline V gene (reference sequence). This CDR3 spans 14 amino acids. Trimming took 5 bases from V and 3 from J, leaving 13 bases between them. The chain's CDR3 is CASSPATGYTEAFF. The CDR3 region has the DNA TGTGCCAGCAGCCCAGCTACAGGATACACTGAAGCTTTCTTT.

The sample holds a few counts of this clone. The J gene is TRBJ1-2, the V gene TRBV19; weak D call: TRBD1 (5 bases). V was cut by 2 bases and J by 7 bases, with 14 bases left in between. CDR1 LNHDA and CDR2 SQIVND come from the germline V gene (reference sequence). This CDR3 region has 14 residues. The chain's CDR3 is CASSITRGKGGYTF. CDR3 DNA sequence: TGTGCCAGTAGTATAACCCGGGGGAAAGGTGGCTACACCTTC.

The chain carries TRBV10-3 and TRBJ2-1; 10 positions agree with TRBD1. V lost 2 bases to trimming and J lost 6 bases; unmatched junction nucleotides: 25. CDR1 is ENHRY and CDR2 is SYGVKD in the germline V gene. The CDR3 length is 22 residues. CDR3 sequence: CAISEPPPGWPGTGDLRNEQFF. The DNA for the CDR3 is TGTGCCATCAGTGAGCCACCCCCGGGTTGGCCCGGGACAGGGGATTTGCGCAATGAGCAGTTCTTC.

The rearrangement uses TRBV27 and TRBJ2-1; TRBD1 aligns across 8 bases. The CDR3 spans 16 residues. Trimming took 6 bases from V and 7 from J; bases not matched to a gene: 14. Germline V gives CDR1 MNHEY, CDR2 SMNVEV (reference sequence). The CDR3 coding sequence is TGTGCCAGCAGCCCCAAGGGGTACAGGGGGTCGAATGAGCAGTTCTTC. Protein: CASSPKGYRGSNEQFF.

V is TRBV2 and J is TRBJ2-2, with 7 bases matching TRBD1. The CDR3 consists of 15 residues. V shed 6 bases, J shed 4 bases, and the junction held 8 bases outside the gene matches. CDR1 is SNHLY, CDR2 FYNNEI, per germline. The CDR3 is CASREQGSSTGELFF. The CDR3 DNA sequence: TGTGCCAGCAGGGAACAGGGGTCGAGCACCGGGGAGCTGTTTTTT.

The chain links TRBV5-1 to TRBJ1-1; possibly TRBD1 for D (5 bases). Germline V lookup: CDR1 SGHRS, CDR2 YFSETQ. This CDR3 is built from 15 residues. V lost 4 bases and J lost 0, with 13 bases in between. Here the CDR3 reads CASSPYGGMNTEAFF. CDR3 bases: TGCGCCAGCAGCCCCTATGGGGGGATGAACACTGAAGCTTTCTTT.

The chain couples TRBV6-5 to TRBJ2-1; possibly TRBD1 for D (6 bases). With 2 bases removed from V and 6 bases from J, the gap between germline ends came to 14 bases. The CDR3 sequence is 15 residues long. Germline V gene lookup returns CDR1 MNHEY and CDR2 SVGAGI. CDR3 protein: CASSYIPQGGNEQFF. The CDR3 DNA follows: TGTGCCAGCAGTTACATCCCACAAGGGGGCAATGAGCAGTTCTTC.

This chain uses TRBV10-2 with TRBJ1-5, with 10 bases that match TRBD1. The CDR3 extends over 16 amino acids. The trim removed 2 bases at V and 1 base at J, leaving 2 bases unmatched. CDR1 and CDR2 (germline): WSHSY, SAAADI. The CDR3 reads CASSERDRGSNQPQHF. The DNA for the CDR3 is TGCGCCAGCAGTGAGCGGGACAGGGGAAGCAATCAGCCCCAGCATTTT.

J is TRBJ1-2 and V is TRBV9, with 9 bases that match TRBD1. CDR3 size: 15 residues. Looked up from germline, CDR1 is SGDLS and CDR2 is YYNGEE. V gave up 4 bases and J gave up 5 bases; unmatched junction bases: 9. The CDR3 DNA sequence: TGTGCCAGCAGCACCCGGGACAGGGAATATTATGGCTACACCTTC. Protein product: CASSTRDREYYGYTF.

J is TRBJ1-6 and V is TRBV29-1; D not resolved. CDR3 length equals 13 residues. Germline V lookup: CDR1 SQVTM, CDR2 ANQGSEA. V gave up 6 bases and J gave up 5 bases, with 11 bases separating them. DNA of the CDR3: TGCAGCGTCGCAGAGGGTAATAATTCACCCCTCCACTTT. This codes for CSVAEGNNSPLHF.

As DNA, the CDR3 is TGCGCCAGCAGCTTTAGGTCTGGGGGAGGGTCATCTAATGAGCAGTTCTTC. Translating it yields CASSFRSGGGSSNEQFF. The genes are TRBV5-1 and TRBJ2-1, with 7 bases that match TRBD2. Looked up from germline, CDR1 is SGHRS and CDR2 is YFSETQ. J gave up 7 bases and V 2 bases, and 15 bases lay outside the gene matches. The CDR3 is 17 amino acids.

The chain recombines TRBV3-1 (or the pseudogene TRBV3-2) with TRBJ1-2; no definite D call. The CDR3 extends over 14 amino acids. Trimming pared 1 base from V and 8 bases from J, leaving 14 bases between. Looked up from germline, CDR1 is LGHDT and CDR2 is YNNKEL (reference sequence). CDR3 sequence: CASSQGTGSGGYTF. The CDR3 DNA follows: TGTGCCAGCAGCCAAGGCACGGGGAGTGGGGGCTACACCTTC.

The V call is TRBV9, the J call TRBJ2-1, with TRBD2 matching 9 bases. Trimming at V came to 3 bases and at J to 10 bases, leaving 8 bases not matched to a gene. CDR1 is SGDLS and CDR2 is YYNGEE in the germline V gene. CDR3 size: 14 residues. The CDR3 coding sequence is TGTGCCAGCAGCGAATTAGCGGGAGTACGAGAGCAGTTCTTC. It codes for CASSELAGVREQFF. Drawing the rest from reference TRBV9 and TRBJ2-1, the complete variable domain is DSGVTQTPKHLITATGQRVTLRCSPRSGDLSVYWYQQSLDQGLQFLIQYYNGEERAKGNILERFSAQQFPDLHSELNLSSLELGDSALYFCASSELAGVREQFFGPGTRLTVL.

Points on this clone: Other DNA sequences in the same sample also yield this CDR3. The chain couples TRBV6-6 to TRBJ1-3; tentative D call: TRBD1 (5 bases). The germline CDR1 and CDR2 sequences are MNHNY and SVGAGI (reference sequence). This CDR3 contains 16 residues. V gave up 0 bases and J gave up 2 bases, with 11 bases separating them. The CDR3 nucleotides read TGTGCCAGCAGTTACTCAATCCAGGGTGCTGGAAACACCATATATTTT. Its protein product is CASSYSIQGAGNTIYF.

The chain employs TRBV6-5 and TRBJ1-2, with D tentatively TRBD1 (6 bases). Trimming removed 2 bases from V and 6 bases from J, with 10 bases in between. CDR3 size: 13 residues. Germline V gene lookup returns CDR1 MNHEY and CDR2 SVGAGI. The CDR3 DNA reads TGTGCCAGCAGTTACACCCGGACAGATGGCTACACCTTC. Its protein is CASSYTRTDGYTF.

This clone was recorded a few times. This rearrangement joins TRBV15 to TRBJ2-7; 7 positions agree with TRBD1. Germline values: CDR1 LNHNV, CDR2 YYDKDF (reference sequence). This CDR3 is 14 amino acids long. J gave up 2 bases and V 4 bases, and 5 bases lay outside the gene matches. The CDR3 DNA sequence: TGTGCCACCAGCACGCGGACAGGACCCTACGAGCAGTACTTC. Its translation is CATSTRTGPYEQYF.

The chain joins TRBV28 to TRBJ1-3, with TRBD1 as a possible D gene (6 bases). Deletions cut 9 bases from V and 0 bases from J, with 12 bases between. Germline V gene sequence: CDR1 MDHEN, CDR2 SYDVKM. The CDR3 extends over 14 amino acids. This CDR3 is CASEQGPSGNTIYF. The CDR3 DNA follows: TGTGCCAGTGAGCAGGGGCCCTCTGGAAACACCATATATTTT.

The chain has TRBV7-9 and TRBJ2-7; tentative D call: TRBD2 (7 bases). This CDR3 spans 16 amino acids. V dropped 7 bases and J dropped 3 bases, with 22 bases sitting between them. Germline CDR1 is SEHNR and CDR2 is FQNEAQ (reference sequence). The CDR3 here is CASTALQGGTLYEQYF. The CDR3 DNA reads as TGTGCCAGCACCGCCCTACAGGGAGGGACCCTCTACGAGCAGTACTTC.

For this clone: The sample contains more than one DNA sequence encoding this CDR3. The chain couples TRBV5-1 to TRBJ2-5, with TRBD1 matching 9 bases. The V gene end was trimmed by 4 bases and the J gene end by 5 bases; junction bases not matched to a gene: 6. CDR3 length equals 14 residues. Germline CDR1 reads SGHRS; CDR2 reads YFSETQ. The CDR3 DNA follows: TGCGCCAGCAGCCCCGGGACAGGGAGGGAGACCCAGTACTTC. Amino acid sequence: CASSPGTGRETQYF.

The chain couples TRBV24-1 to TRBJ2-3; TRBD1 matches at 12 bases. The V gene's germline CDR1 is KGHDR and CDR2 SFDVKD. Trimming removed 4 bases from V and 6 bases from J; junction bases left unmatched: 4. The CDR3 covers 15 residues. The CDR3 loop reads CATSDGTGGADTQYF. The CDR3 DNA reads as TGTGCCACCAGTGACGGGACAGGGGGCGCGGATACGCAGTATTTT.

CDR3 region: CASSPKDRGAYNSPLHF. Written as DNA, the CDR3 is TGTGCCAGCAGCCCAAAGGACAGGGGCGCCTATAATTCACCCCTCCACTTT. The chain couples TRBV9 to TRBJ1-6, with 9 positions matching TRBD1. The V and J ends lost 4 bases and 2 bases, in that order; junction bases with no gene match: 7. Germline lookup yields CDR1 SGDLS and CDR2 YYNGEE. The CDR3 consists of 17 residues.

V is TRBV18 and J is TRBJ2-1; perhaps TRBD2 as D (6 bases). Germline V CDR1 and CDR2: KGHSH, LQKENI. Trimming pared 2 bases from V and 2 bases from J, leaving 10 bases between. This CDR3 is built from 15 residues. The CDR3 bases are TGTGCCAGCTCACCATGGGGCGGGGCCTACAATGAGCAGTTCTTC. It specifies CASSPWGGAYNEQFF.

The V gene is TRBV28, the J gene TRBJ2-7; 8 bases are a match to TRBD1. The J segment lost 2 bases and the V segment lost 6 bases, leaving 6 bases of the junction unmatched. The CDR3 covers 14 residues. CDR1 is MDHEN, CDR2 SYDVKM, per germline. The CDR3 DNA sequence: TGTGCCAGCAGATCGGGACAGGCCACCTACGAGCAGTACTTC. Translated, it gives CASRSGQATYEQYF.

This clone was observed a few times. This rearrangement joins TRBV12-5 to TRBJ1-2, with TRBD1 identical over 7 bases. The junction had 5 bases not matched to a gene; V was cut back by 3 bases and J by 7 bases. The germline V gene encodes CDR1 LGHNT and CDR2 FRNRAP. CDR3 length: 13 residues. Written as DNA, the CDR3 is TGTGCTAGTGGTTTACAGGGGAGAGGTGGCTACACCTTC. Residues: CASGLQGRGGYTF.

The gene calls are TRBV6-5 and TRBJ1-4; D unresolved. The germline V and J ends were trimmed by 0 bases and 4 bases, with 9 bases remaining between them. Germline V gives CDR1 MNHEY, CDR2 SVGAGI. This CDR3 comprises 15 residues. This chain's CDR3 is CASSYSSERNEKLFF. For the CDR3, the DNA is TGTGCCAGCAGTTACTCGTCAGAACGTAATGAAAAACTGTTTTTT.